The sequence of this TCR beta chain was determined in a study of cytotoxic CD8 clonotypes in ibrutinib-treated CLL. Germline V lookup: CDR1 MDHEN, CDR2 SYDVKM. The ends were cut back, 3 bases at V and 5 bases at J, with 13 bases in the middle. The CDR3 spans 14 residues. Profiling relied on immunoSEQ multiplex PCR, and the TCRdb table lists in-frame clones only, not all of them. The sample contains fewer than 400,000 clones, 67% of which appear only once. Concerning this clone: Its antigen is still unknown.

Study-wide results and limits: Baseline values of clonality outstripped age-matched healthy donors and followed circulating CD8+ T-cell counts. Public clonotypes showed up rarely, and on treatment they shrank or held steady.

This chain connects TRBV28 to TRBJ2-5; D remains ambiguous. The source of this sequence is a human donor with chronic lymphocytic leukemia. This sample comprised PBMCs, obtained after 36 months of ibrutinib treatment. CDR3 protein: CASSLVSLGETQYF. As DNA, the CDR3 is TGTGCCAGCAGTTTGGTGTCGCTGGGGGAGACCCAGTACTTC.